The entry below gives a single TCR beta chain sequence along with its context. Germline loops: CDR1 SGDLS, CDR2 YYNGEE. The CDR3 sequence is 13 residues long. Trimming took 5 bases from V and 0 from J, leaving 9 bases between them. The record originates from a study of blood T cell repertoires in COVID-19. Assay used: immunoSEQ multiplex PCR; TCRdb lists only in-frame clones, some missing. Of around 78,000 clones listed, 80% to 90% are singletons. The chain recombines TRBV9 with TRBJ2-7; TRBD2 might be the D (5 bases). This clonotype was obtained from a woman in her fifties or sixties with acute COVID-19. The material sequenced was PBMCs or T cells enriched from blood (not recorded which). The CDR3 nucleotides read TGTGCCAGCAGTGGACTGGGCTCCTACGAGCAGTACTTC. It codes for CASSGLGSYEQYF.